The 29 T cell receptor beta chains reported below all come from one sample, sequenced in a study of T cell responses to AZD1222 COVID-19 vaccine listed by TCRdb under 2021. Libraries were prepared through the immunoSEQ multiplex PCR assay. The table was pulled from immuneACCESS by TCRdb, which kept in-frame rearrangements only. Such tables lose some clones; where checked, under half of the loss comes from unresolved V genes, and the rest has no known cause. The sample table records some 95,000 clones; over 85% of these occur just once. About 2.8% of the sample is held by the ten biggest clonotypes. The time point label, as the study defines it: baseline before first vaccination. According to the study, the label for this sample's treatment or condition signals: meningococcal conjugate vaccine given as trial control. The material sequenced was peripheral blood, taken on day 0 of MenACWY control vaccination. These receptors were obtained from an adult in good health.

This clone is a singleton in its sample. The chain links TRBV7-2 to TRBJ2-1; 9 bases align to TRBD2. The CDR3 covers 15 residues. The V and J ends lost 4 bases and 4 bases, in that order; junction bases with no gene match: 5. Germline lookup yields CDR1 SGHTA and CDR2 FQGNSA. For the CDR3, the DNA is TGTGCCAGCAGCTCCCCTAGCGGGGTATACAATGAGCAGTTCTTC. Translation gives CASSSPSGVYNEQFF.

The chain couples TRBV11-3 to TRBJ2-7; 8 nucleotides align to TRBD2. Germline CDR1 reads SGHNT; CDR2 reads YENEEA. Losses at the gene ends were 5 bases for V and 3 bases for J; bases not matched to a gene: 6. The CDR3 is 14 residues long. In DNA, the CDR3 is TGTGCCAGCAGCCCCGGGGGGGGCCTCTACGAGCAGTACTTC. Amino acids: CASSPGGGLYEQYF.

The chain uses TRBV19 and TRBJ1-5, with D tentatively TRBD1 (5 bases). Germline lookup yields CDR1 LNHDA and CDR2 SQIVND (reference sequence). This CDR3 is built from 16 residues. The ends were cut back, 10 bases at V and 2 bases at J, with 21 bases in the middle. The CDR3 DNA is TGTGCCACGGCAGGGCCCCGAGGTGTTCGCAATCAGCCCCAGCATTTT. It codes for CATAGPRGVRNQPQHF.

The chain combines TRBV14 with TRBJ1-1; 7 nucleotides line up with TRBD1. From germline, CDR1 is SGHDN and CDR2 FVKESK. This CDR3 spans 17 amino acids. Unmatched junction bases numbered 10, after V lost 0 bases and J lost 3 bases. CDR3: CASSQDLGGGRDTEAFF. DNA of the CDR3: TGTGCCAGCAGCCAAGATCTTGGAGGGGGCAGGGACACTGAAGCTTTCTTT.

This clone was recorded a few times. The V call is TRBV2, the J call TRBJ2-7, with D maybe TRBD1 (5 bases). The CDR3 length is 12 residues. Looked up from germline, CDR1 is SNHLY and CDR2 is FYNNEI. Trimming shortened V by 7 bases and J by 12 bases, and 19 bases separated the two germline ends. CDR3 sequence (DNA): TGTGCCAGCAACCCGGACACCTTTTCTCTGTACTTC. Translating it yields CASNPDTFSLYF.

The gene calls are TRBV4-3 and TRBJ1-2; 9 positions match TRBD1. The ends lost 3 bases at V and 3 bases at J; junction bases unmatched: 5. CDR3 length equals 15 residues. CDR1 and CDR2 (germline): LGHNA, YSLEER. The CDR3 loop reads CASSHTGTGYYGYTF. CDR3 coding DNA: TGCGCCAGCAGCCACACCGGGACAGGGTACTATGGCTACACCTTC.

This chain links TRBV5-4 with TRBJ1-5, with D unclear. The CDR3 consists of 15 residues. Trimming took 0 bases from V and 1 from J, leaving 8 bases between them. CDR1 is SGHNT and CDR2 is YYREEE in the germline V gene (reference sequence). CDR3 protein: CASSLGSGSNQPQHF. CDR3 coding DNA: TGTGCCAGCAGCTTGGGTAGCGGGAGCAATCAGCCCCAGCATTTT.

The chain carries TRBV2 and TRBJ1-4; D is ambiguous. Germline V gives CDR1 SNHLY, CDR2 FYNNEI. The CDR3 covers 13 residues. The V and J ends lost 7 bases and 0 bases respectively, with 6 bases between them. The CDR3 DNA sequence: TGTGCCAGCATGAGGACAACTAATGAAAAACTGTTTTTT. Translated: CASMRTTNEKLFF.

The genes are TRBV19 and TRBJ1-1, with TRBD1 matching over 9 bases. Germline CDR1 and CDR2: LNHDA and SQIVND (reference sequence). The CDR3 length is 13 residues. The V and J ends lost 8 bases and 0 bases, in that order; junction bases with no gene match: 1. In DNA, the CDR3 is TGTGCCAGTGGACAGGGGTTGAACACTGAAGCTTTCTTT. Amino acid sequence: CASGQGLNTEAFF.

The chain uses TRBV6-1 and TRBJ2-7; 8 nucleotides match TRBD1. J lost 12 bases, V lost 5 bases, and 15 bases had no gene match. Germline V gene sequence: CDR1 MNHNS, CDR2 SASEGT. The CDR3 loop spans 14 amino acids. CDR3 in DNA: TGTGCCAGCAGTTTAAGGACAGGGAATGGGATCGCGTACTTC. This codes for CASSLRTGNGIAYF.

V usage is TRBV10-3 and J usage is TRBJ2-7; D is perhaps TRBD1 (6 bases). Germline CDR1 and CDR2: ENHRY and SYGVKD. Between the trimmed V and J ends, which lost 3 bases and 2 bases, there was a span of 11 bases. This CDR3 region has 14 residues. As DNA, the CDR3 is TGTGCCATCAGTGACACCAGGGGCCCCTACGAGCAGTACTTC. Encoded protein: CAISDTRGPYEQYF.

DNA for the CDR3: TGTGCCAGCAGTCTAACCCCGGATCGGCACAATGAGCAGTTCTTC. It translates to CASSLTPDRHNEQFF. This rearrangement joins TRBV6-4 to TRBJ2-1; D unclear. This CDR3 spans 15 amino acids. Per the germline V gene, CDR1 is MRHNA and CDR2 is SNTAGT. V lost 5 bases and J 5 bases, leaving 16 bases between the germline ends.

This clone was seen a handful of times. The chain carries TRBV9 and TRBJ2-7, with D perhaps matching TRBD2 (6 bases). The CDR3 spans 18 residues. The germline V gene encodes CDR1 SGDLS and CDR2 YYNGEE. V lost 3 bases, J lost 2 bases, and 24 bases lay in between. The CDR3 nucleotides are TGTGCCAGCAGCGCTCAGACGGGCAGCCCGGAGGGCCCCTACGAGCAGTACTTC. This encodes CASSAQTGSPEGPYEQYF. Combining the CDR3 with reference TRBV9 and TRBJ2-7 gives the whole variable domain DSGVTQTPKHLITATGQRVTLRCSPRSGDLSVYWYQQSLDQGLQFLIQYYNGEERAKGNILERFSAQQFPDLHSELNLSSLELGDSALYFCASSAQTGSPEGPYEQYFGPGTRLTVT.

On this clone itself: This sample also contains other DNA sequences that code for the same CDR3. This chain connects TRBV9 to TRBJ1-4; unclear D gene. Trimming left V 0 bases short and J 0 bases short, with 3 bases between. This CDR3 has 14 amino acids. Germline V CDR1 and CDR2: SGDLS, YYNGEE. The CDR3 region has the DNA TGTGCCAGCAGCGTAGCTGCAACTAATGAAAAACTGTTTTTT. Translation: CASSVAATNEKLFF.

This clone showed up just once. The rearrangement uses TRBV6-5 and TRBJ2-2; no clear D gene. Trimming removed 10 bases from V and 0 bases from J, with 15 bases in between. The germline CDR1 and CDR2 sequences are MNHEY and SVGAGI. This CDR3 is built from 15 residues. CDR3 sequence reads: CAILLGQSNTGELFF. CDR3 DNA sequence: TGTGCCATCCTCCTCGGGCAATCGAACACCGGGGAGCTGTTTTTT.

This chain uses TRBV5-1 with TRBJ1-2; 12 nucleotides agree with TRBD1. The CDR3 consists of 13 residues. Germline CDR1 is SGHRS and CDR2 is YFSETQ. V dropped 3 bases and J dropped 10; count of bases not matched to a gene: 4. The CDR3 nucleotides read TGCGCCAGCAGCTGGGGGACAGGGGGCGACTACACCTTC. It encodes CASSWGTGGDYTF. Using reference TRBV5-1 and TRBJ1-2 for the parts outside the CDR3, the full variable domain is KAGVTQTPRYLIKTRGQQVTLSCSPISGHRSVSWYQQTPGQGLQFLFEYFSETQRNKGNFPGRFSGRQFSNSRSEMNVSTLELGDSALYLCASSWGTGGDYTFGSGTRLTVV.

The chain couples TRBV7-2 to TRBJ1-5; D is unresolved. V was cut by 2 bases and J by 5 bases, with 7 bases left in between. Per the germline V gene, CDR1 is SGHTA and CDR2 is FQGNSA. The CDR3 length is 13 residues. CDR3 in amino acids: CASSLFPHQPQHF. Here the CDR3 DNA reads TGTGCCAGCAGCTTATTCCCTCATCAGCCCCAGCATTTT. The variable domain in full, with the rest retrieved from reference TRBV7-2 and TRBJ1-5, is GAGVSQSPSNKVTEKGKDVELRCDPISGHTALYWYRQSLGQGLEFLIYFQGNSAPDKSGLPSDRFSAERTGGSVSTLTIQRTQQEDSAVYLCASSLFPHQPQHFGDGTRLSIL.

This chain connects TRBV3-1 (or the pseudogene TRBV3-2) to TRBJ1-3; D might be TRBD1 (5 bases). The CDR3 extends over 20 amino acids. Germline lookup yields CDR1 LGHDT and CDR2 YNNKEL (reference sequence). V was cut by 1 base and J by 0 bases, with 22 bases left in between. Here the CDR3 DNA reads TGTGCCAGCAGCCAAGCCTTTCAGGGAACAACGACACTCTCTGGAAACACCATATATTTT. Protein sequence: CASSQAFQGTTTLSGNTIYF.

The rearrangement uses TRBV5-1 and TRBJ2-7, with TRBD1 matching 9 bases. Germline lookup yields CDR1 SGHRS and CDR2 YFSETQ. J was trimmed by 5 bases and V by 4 bases; bases with no gene match: 10. The CDR3 is 15 amino acids. CDR3: CASSTSGTGRDEQYF. DNA for the CDR3: TGCGCCAGCAGCACCTCCGGGACAGGGCGGGACGAGCAGTACTTC.

The chain is built from TRBV18 and TRBJ2-1, with D perhaps TRBD1 (6 bases). Germline V gene data show CDR1 as KGHSH and CDR2 as LQKENI. The CDR3 covers 17 residues. Trimming removed 3 bases at V and 1 base at J, with 16 bases between. The CDR3 nucleotides are TGTGCCAGCTCACCTCAACCCGGGACACCATCCTACAATGAGCAGTTCTTC. Translation: CASSPQPGTPSYNEQFF.

V and J are TRBV6-5 and TRBJ1-1; D gene unclear. This CDR3 is built from 14 residues. With 6 bases removed from V and 4 bases from J, the gap between germline ends came to 15 bases. Looked up from germline, CDR1 is MNHEY and CDR2 is SVGAGI. The CDR3 protein is CASRPPGFGTEAFF. The CDR3 nucleotides read TGTGCCAGCAGGCCGCCGGGGTTTGGCACTGAAGCTTTCTTT.

V gene TRBV6-2 or TRBV6-3 combines with J gene TRBJ1-5; D might be TRBD1 (5 bases). CDR1 and CDR2 from the germline V gene are MNHEY and SVGEGT. Trimming left V 3 bases short and J 0 bases short, with 24 bases between. This CDR3 is built from 20 residues. CDR3 DNA sequence: TGTGCCAGCAGTTATAGGGCCGGGGCGAGACCATATTATAGCAATCAGCCCCAGCATTTT. It is translated as CASSYRAGARPYYSNQPQHF.

The chain is built from TRBV6-2 or TRBV6-3 and TRBJ1-4; D remains ambiguous. Germline CDR1 and CDR2: MNHEY and SVGEGT. The CDR3 extends over 13 amino acids. V was trimmed by 2 bases and J by 7 bases, leaving 8 bases between them. CDR3 sequence (DNA): TGTGCCAGCAGTTACCCGGAGGGTGAAAAACTGTTTTTT. Protein product: CASSYPEGEKLFF.

This clone was observed a few times. The V gene is TRBV30, the J gene TRBJ1-3; no clear D. The CDR3 is made up of 13 amino acids. V was shortened by 0 bases and J by 3 bases, with 6 bases between the two germline ends. CDR1 and CDR2 (germline): GTSNPN, SVGIG (reference sequence). The CDR3 sequence: CAWSVSSGNTIYF. The CDR3 nucleotides are TGTGCCTGGAGTGTTTCGAGTGGAAACACCATATATTTT.

This clone was seen a single time. The chain carries TRBV18 and TRBJ1-1; possibly TRBD1 for D (6 bases). Germline V gene data show CDR1 as KGHSH and CDR2 as LQKENI. Between the trimmed V and J ends, which lost 8 bases and 0 bases, there was a span of 10 bases. This CDR3 contains 13 residues. CDR3 coding DNA: TGTGCCAGCGCCGGACAGATGAACACTGAAGCTTTCTTT. This codes for CASAGQMNTEAFF.

The chain has TRBV28 and TRBJ1-6, with D perhaps matching TRBD1 (5 bases). Trimming removed 3 bases from V and 10 bases from J, with 13 bases in between. The germline CDR1 and CDR2 sequences are MDHEN and SYDVKM. The CDR3 runs to 14 residues. This chain's CDR3 is CASSFPQGWSPLHF. The CDR3 coding sequence is TGTGCCAGCAGTTTTCCCCAGGGCTGGTCACCCCTCCACTTT.

This sequence joins TRBV30 and TRBJ1-5, with unresolved D. The CDR3 length is 14 residues. Trimming cost V 1 base and J 5 bases, with 12 bases left between them. The V gene's germline CDR1 is GTSNPN and CDR2 SVGIG (reference sequence). In nucleotides, the CDR3 is TGTGCCTGGAGTGCCCAGCCAAAAGATCAGCCCCAGCATTTT. The encoded protein is CAWSAQPKDQPQHF.

V and J are TRBV12-5 and TRBJ2-3; tentatively, D is TRBD1 or TRBD2 (6 bases each). The V gene lost 1 base and the J gene lost 6 bases, with 14 bases spanning the gap. Germline lookup yields CDR1 LGHNT and CDR2 FRNRAP. This CDR3 is 15 amino acids long. CDR3 DNA: TGTGCTAGTGGTTTGGGGACAGTGGGGGGTGATACGCAGTATTTT. The encoded protein is CASGLGTVGGDTQYF.

This clone has only one observation. V and J are TRBV3-1 (or the pseudogene TRBV3-2) and TRBJ2-1; possibly TRBD1 for D (5 bases). The CDR3 is 16 amino acids. Germline CDR1 is LGHDT and CDR2 is YNNKEL (reference sequence). Trimming took 0 bases from V and 8 from J, leaving 17 bases between them. The CDR3 nucleotides are TGTGCCAGCAGCCAAGAGTGGGCCCAGGGCGTGGATGAGCAGTTCTTC. This sequence encodes CASSQEWAQGVDEQFF.